The next 17 T cell receptor beta chains were all read from a single sample in a study of blood T cells in healthy people across ages. Primers used in a second PCR of roughly 6 to 12 cycles were a sample-barcoded 5' primer and a J-beta primer mix. Each CDR3 protein gets one entry after TCRdb re-called the 5' RACE reads with MiXCR. This table has more than 1.4 million distinct CDR3 sequences, around 42% appearing once. Sequencing used blood. These receptors all come from a woman younger than 35 in good health.

The chain carries TRBV3-1 and TRBJ2-6, with D possibly TRBD2 on 5 matching bases. The germline V and J ends were trimmed by 3 bases and 0 bases, with 15 bases remaining between them. The CDR3 consists of 18 residues. The germline CDR1 and CDR2 sequences are LGHDT and YNNKEL (reference sequence). CDR3 nucleotide sequence: TGTGCCAGCAGCCACCTGGGTCCCCGGGGCTCTGGGGCCAACGTCCTGACTTTC. This gives the protein CASSHLGPRGSGANVLTF.

The chain is built from TRBV27 and TRBJ2-7; 7 bases line up with TRBD2. CDR1 and CDR2 from the germline V gene are MNHEY and SMNVEV (reference sequence). CDR3 length equals 15 residues. J lost 6 bases, V lost 2 bases, and 10 bases had no gene match. CDR3 sequence: CASSLLSGNSGEQYF. The CDR3 DNA reads TGTGCCAGCAGTTTACTAAGCGGGAACTCGGGCGAGCAGTACTTC.

Here the CDR3 DNA reads TGTGCCAGCAGTTTCTCCACTAGCGGGGGGGCTTGGGGGCAGTACTTC. This gives the protein CASSFSTSGGAWGQYF. The chain is built from TRBV28 and TRBJ2-7; 13 positions match TRBD2. The V gene's germline CDR1 is MDHEN and CDR2 SYDVKM. This CDR3 comprises 16 residues. V shed 3 bases and J 9 bases; nucleotides not matched to a gene: 11.

The V call is TRBV24-1, the J call TRBJ1-1; 9 positions agree with TRBD1. The V segment lost 3 bases and the J segment 10 bases; nucleotides outside the gene matches: 8. CDR3 length: 14 residues. The germline V gene has CDR1 KGHDR and CDR2 SFDVKD. The CDR3, as DNA: TGTGCCACCAGTGATCCCCGAGGGACAGGGCGAGCTTTCTTT. This encodes CATSDPRGTGRAFF.

The CDR3 reads CASSLVTGGVNEQYF. DNA of the CDR3: TGTGCCAGCAGCTTAGTTACAGGGGGCGTAAACGAGCAGTACTTC. The chain recombines TRBV11-2 with TRBJ2-7; 9 bases fit TRBD1. CDR1 SGHAT and CDR2 FQNNGV come from the germline V gene. The J segment lost 5 bases and the V segment lost 1 base, leaving 6 bases of the junction unmatched. The CDR3 is 15 residues long.

The chain uses TRBV5-5 and TRBJ2-1, with no clear D. CDR3 length equals 13 residues. Germline V gene data show CDR1 as SGHKS and CDR2 as YYEKEE (reference sequence). CDR3 sequence (DNA): TGTATTACCCGGCAGCACCCTAGGGATGAGCAGTTCTTC. Its protein is CITRQHPRDEQFF.

A few counts support this clonotype. V gene TRBV14 combines with J gene TRBJ2-6; no definite D call. Trimming cost V 7 bases and J 0 bases, with 7 bases left between them. The CDR3 sequence is 14 residues long. Germline V gives CDR1 SGHDN, CDR2 FVKESK. The CDR3 region is CASTSVSGANVLTF. The CDR3 nucleotides read TGTGCCAGCACTTCGGTCTCTGGGGCCAACGTCCTGACTTTC.

Comment on this clonotype: The germline gene is not matched at one end of the junction; a read error may be the cause. The chain combines TRBV27 with TRBJ2-1, with unresolved D. From germline, CDR1 is MNHEY and CDR2 SMNVEV (reference sequence). The CDR3 contains 14 residues. The CDR3 region is CASSVSGRRYEQFF. DNA for the CDR3: TGTGCCAGCAGTGTATCCGGGCGGCGATACGAGCAGTTCTTC.

This chain links TRBV7-2 with TRBJ1-2, with a weak D call TRBD1 (6 bases). The V end was cut by 5 bases, the J end by 0 bases, with 16 bases between. The CDR3 covers 16 residues. Germline CDR1 is SGHTA and CDR2 is FQGNSA. CDR3: CASSHRDTRANYGYTF. In DNA form, the CDR3 reads TGTGCCAGCAGCCACCGGGACACTAGAGCTAACTATGGCTACACCTTC. The variable domain in full, with the rest retrieved from reference TRBV7-2 and TRBJ1-2, is GAGVSQSPSNKVTEKGKDVELRCDPISGHTALYWYRQSLGQGLEFLIYFQGNSAPDKSGLPSDRFSAERTGGSVSTLTIQRTQQEDSAVYLCASSHRDTRANYGYTFGSGTRLTVV.

In this sample, this clonotype turned up a few times. The V gene is TRBV5-1, the J gene TRBJ2-7; 7 bases match TRBD1. Germline assignment: CDR1 SGHRS and CDR2 YFSETQ. This CDR3 has 15 amino acids. With V trimmed by 0 bases and J by 5 bases, 8 bases remained unmatched. CDR3 bases: TGCGCCAGCAGCTTGGCCGCCAGGGGGATAGACGAGCAGTACTTC. The encoded protein is CASSLAARGIDEQYF.

This chain joins TRBV9 and TRBJ2-5; D might be TRBD1 or TRBD2, each matching 5 bases. V was pared by 3 bases and J by 2 bases, with 11 bases between. The CDR3 has 14 residues. Germline lookup yields CDR1 SGDLS and CDR2 YYNGEE. This CDR3 reads CASSAGREQETQYF. The DNA for the CDR3 is TGTGCCAGCAGCGCGGGACGGGAACAAGAGACCCAGTACTTC.

V usage is TRBV5-1 and J usage is TRBJ2-7; D gene uncertain. This CDR3 region has 15 residues. Germline CDR1 is SGHRS and CDR2 is YFSETQ. V was pared by 0 bases and J by 9 bases, with 19 bases between. The CDR3 DNA is TGCGCCAGCAGCTTGGGCCAGGACGCCTCCATCGGGCAGTACTTC. Translating gives CASSLGQDASIGQYF. The whole variable domain, remainder taken from reference TRBV5-1 and TRBJ2-7, is KAGVTQTPRYLIKTRGQQVTLSCSPISGHRSVSWYQQTPGQGLQFLFEYFSETQRNKGNFPGRFSGRQFSNSRSEMNVSTLELGDSALYLCASSLGQDASIGQYFGPGTRLTVT.

In this sample, this clonotype turned up once. The chain joins TRBV5-1 to TRBJ1-2; unclear D gene. The germline CDR1 and CDR2 sequences are SGHRS and YFSETQ. The CDR3 contains 14 residues. Trimming stripped 5 bases from V and 8 bases from J, with 19 bases between. The DNA for the CDR3 is TGCGCCAGCAGTTCAACGGGCACCTGGGAGGGCTACACCTTC. The encoded protein is CASSSTGTWEGYTF.

The CDR3 sequence: CASSSGGGGEKLFF. CDR3 sequence (DNA): TGTGCCAGCAGTTCGGGCGGGGGGGGAGAAAAACTGTTTTTT. V and J are TRBV6-6 and TRBJ1-4; D possibly corresponds to TRBD1 (5 bases). CDR1 is MNHNY, CDR2 SVGAGI, per germline (reference sequence). V was shortened by 4 bases and J by 8 bases, with 14 bases between the two germline ends. This CDR3 is 14 amino acids long.

This clonotype was found a few times. The genes are TRBV6-5 and TRBJ1-2, with 10 bases lining up with TRBD1. The CDR3 spans 15 residues. The germline gives CDR1 MNHEY, CDR2 SVGAGI. V gave up 6 bases and J gave up 8 bases; unmatched junction bases: 12. The chain's CDR3 is CASSLLRQGASGYTF. In nucleotides, the CDR3 is TGTGCCAGCAGCCTACTTAGACAGGGGGCGTCGGGCTACACCTTC.

There are a few counts of this clonotype. This chain joins TRBV6-5 and TRBJ1-6; 7 bases match TRBD1. This CDR3 region has 15 residues. Per the germline V gene, CDR1 is MNHEY and CDR2 is SVGAGI. V lost 6 bases, J lost 7 bases, and 9 bases stayed unmatched. The chain's CDR3 is CASSTRQGLNSPLHF. DNA for the CDR3: TGTGCCAGCAGCACCAGACAGGGATTAAATTCACCCCTCCACTTT.

J is TRBJ1-3 and V is TRBV2; no reliable D call. V was shortened by 0 bases and J by 0 bases, with 6 bases between the two germline ends. Germline loops: CDR1 SNHLY, CDR2 FYNNEI. The CDR3 is 15 amino acids. The CDR3 is CASSEAGASGNTIYF. Here the CDR3 DNA reads TGTGCCAGCAGTGAAGCGGGCGCCTCTGGAAACACCATATATTTT.